These 18 T cell receptor beta chains share one sample of origin, sequenced in a study of blood T cell repertoires in COVID-19. Here immunoSEQ multiplex PCR was the method, and the copy in TCRdb shows in-frame clones only, minus some. In the table there are 50,000 to 65,000 clones, 85% of which are singletons. The sequencing input was peripheral blood. The receptors were sampled from a human donor in a cohort sampled during active COVID-19.

This rearrangement joins TRBV11-2 to TRBJ2-5; D call uncertain. The CDR3 is 13 amino acids. Germline V lookup: CDR1 SGHAT, CDR2 FQNNGV. Trimming removed 1 base at V and 5 bases at J, with 8 bases between. The CDR3 region is CASSLGLVETQYF. CDR3 DNA: TGTGCCAGCAGCTTAGGACTGGTGGAGACCCAGTACTTC.

The chain has TRBV12-5 and TRBJ1-5; the D gene is possibly TRBD1 (6 bases). The CDR3 length is 17 residues. V gave up 0 bases and J gave up 1 base, with 13 bases separating them. CDR1 is LGHNT and CDR2 is FRNRAP in the germline V gene. CDR3 coding DNA: TGTGCTAGTGGTTTGGTACGGGTGGGGGCCAGCAATCAGCCCCAGCATTTT. Its translation: CASGLVRVGASNQPQHF. Drawing the rest from reference TRBV12-5 and TRBJ1-5, the complete variable domain is DARVTQTPRHKVTEMGQEVTMRCQPILGHNTVFWYRQTMMQGLELLAYFRNRAPLDDSGMPKDRFSAEMPDATLATLKIQPSEPRDSAVYFCASGLVRVGASNQPQHFGDGTRLSIL.

The chain uses TRBV6-1 and TRBJ2-7; weak D call: TRBD2 (5 bases). V dropped 1 base and J dropped 4 bases, with 14 bases sitting between them. The CDR3 extends over 15 amino acids. Germline V gene sequence: CDR1 MNHNS, CDR2 SASEGT. The CDR3 loop reads CASSEGTRGTYEQYF. CDR3 coding DNA: TGTGCCAGCAGTGAAGGGACCCGGGGAACATACGAGCAGTACTTC.

This clone was counted only a few times. The chain is built from TRBV5-5 and TRBJ1-5; D is perhaps TRBD1 (6 bases). With 6 bases removed from V and 0 bases from J, the gap between germline ends came to 13 bases. The CDR3 is made up of 15 amino acids. Germline V lookup: CDR1 SGHKS, CDR2 YYEKEE (reference sequence). The DNA for the CDR3 is TGTGCCAGCACCTCGGGACACTTTAGCAATCAGCCCCAGCATTTT. It translates to CASTSGHFSNQPQHF.

This chain joins TRBV6-5 and TRBJ1-4; 7 bases are shared with TRBD1. The CDR3 loop spans 15 amino acids. V was clipped by 2 bases and J by 3 bases; unmatched bases: 3. Germline CDR1 reads MNHEY; CDR2 reads SVGAGI. The CDR3 here is CASSYRQGPNEKLFF. Here the CDR3 DNA reads TGTGCCAGCAGTTACCGACAGGGCCCTAATGAAAAACTGTTTTTT.

The chain combines TRBV6-5 with TRBJ2-3; the match to TRBD1 covers 9 bases. V gave up 7 bases and J gave up 4 bases; unmatched junction bases: 9. Germline V CDR1 and CDR2: MNHEY, SVGAGI. The CDR3 consists of 15 residues. CDR3 region: CASTNRGRTSDTQYF. CDR3 in DNA: TGTGCCAGCACTAACAGGGGGCGCACGTCAGATACGCAGTATTTT.

The genes are TRBV5-1 and TRBJ2-7; 9 nucleotides align to TRBD1. V lost 4 bases to trimming and J lost 3 bases; unmatched junction nucleotides: 5. Looked up from germline, CDR1 is SGHRS and CDR2 is YFSETQ. The CDR3 runs 14 residues. The CDR3 DNA reads as TGCGCCAGCAGCACAGGGACAGGGAGCTACGAGCAGTACTTC. Protein sequence: CASSTGTGSYEQYF.

This clone was seen just once. The gene calls are TRBV7-6 and TRBJ2-3; 7 nucleotides align to TRBD2. In germline, CDR1 is SGHVS, CDR2 FNYEAQ. The length of the CDR3 is 15 residues. V was clipped by 2 bases and J by 4 bases; unmatched bases: 6. The CDR3, as DNA: TGTGCCAGCAGCTTAAAAGCGGGATTTCCAGATACGCAGTATTTT. Encoded protein: CASSLKAGFPDTQYF.

The chain employs TRBV24-1 and TRBJ2-1; D is undetermined. The CDR3 is 13 residues long. V was cut by 3 bases and J by 6 bases, with 8 bases left in between. Germline CDR1 KGHDR, CDR2 SFDVKD. CDR3 region: CATSDPTGNEQFF. CDR3 nucleotide sequence: TGTGCCACCAGTGATCCGACTGGCAATGAGCAGTTCTTC.

The chain joins TRBV28 to TRBJ1-5; the D is unclear. V lost 5 bases, J lost 6 bases, and 11 bases lay in between. The CDR3 runs 13 residues. Germline loops: CDR1 MDHEN, CDR2 SYDVKM. Here the CDR3 DNA reads TGTGCCAGCAGTCTCGTATCGGGTCAGCCCCAGCATTTT. Its translation is CASSLVSGQPQHF.

This chain uses TRBV19 with TRBJ2-7, with D unclear. Germline CDR1 is LNHDA and CDR2 is SQIVND (reference sequence). There are 13 residues in the CDR3. Trimming left V 0 bases short and J 6 bases short, with 9 bases between. CDR3 residues: CASSIDLELEQYF. CDR3 in DNA: TGTGCCAGTAGTATAGATCTGGAGCTCGAGCAGTACTTC.

This clone was counted a few times. For the CDR3, the DNA is TGTGCCAGCAGTGAAATGCGGCGATCGGGTGAGCAGTTCTTC. Translation gives CASSEMRRSGEQFF. This rearrangement joins TRBV2 to TRBJ2-1; D not certain. The germline CDR1 and CDR2 sequences are SNHLY and FYNNEI. V lost 2 bases to trimming and J lost 9 bases, with 14 bases between them. The CDR3 runs 14 residues.

V and J are TRBV11-2 and TRBJ2-7; TRBD2 agrees at 7 bases. CDR3 length: 16 residues. The V and J ends lost 1 base and 2 bases, in that order; junction bases with no gene match: 8. Looked up from germline, CDR1 is SGHAT and CDR2 is FQNNGV. The CDR3 DNA reads TGTGCCAGCAGCTTAGCAGCGGGACTACTGACCTACGAGCAGTACTTC. This gives the protein CASSLAAGLLTYEQYF.

The rearrangement uses TRBV24-1 and TRBJ2-7, with 11 bases aligning to TRBD1. The CDR3 consists of 15 residues. Per germline, CDR1 KGHDR and CDR2 SFDVKD. The ends lost 4 bases at V and 5 bases at J; junction bases unmatched: 6. CDR3 DNA: TGTGCCACCAGTGAAGGGGGACAGGGGGACGACGAGCAGTACTTC. Translating gives CATSEGGQGDDEQYF.

This clone has just a few counts. A read error may produce the germline difference seen at one junction end. In DNA, the CDR3 is TGTGCTAGCAGCTTAGACAGGTTCACTGAAGCTTTCTTT. The encoded protein is CASSLDRFTEAFF. This sequence joins TRBV7-7 and TRBJ1-1, with D maybe TRBD1 (6 bases). From germline, CDR1 is SSHAT and CDR2 FNYEAQ (reference sequence). CDR3 size: 13 residues.

The rearrangement joins TRBV2 to TRBJ2-3, with a tentative D call TRBD2 (6 bases). The V end lost 6 bases, the J end lost 0 bases, and 10 bases lay between the germline ends. The CDR3 consists of 14 residues. Per germline, CDR1 SNHLY and CDR2 FYNNEI. As DNA, the CDR3 is TGTGCCAGCAGGTCCGGGACTAGCACAGATACGCAGTATTTT. Translation: CASRSGTSTDTQYF.

V usage is TRBV19 and J usage is TRBJ1-1, with no clear D. Between the trimmed V and J ends, which lost 1 base and 4 bases, there was a span of 13 bases. The V gene's germline CDR1 is LNHDA and CDR2 SQIVND (reference sequence). This CDR3 is built from 15 residues. The CDR3 here is CASSIGGAEGTEAFF. Here the CDR3 DNA reads TGTGCCAGTAGTATAGGTGGAGCGGAGGGCACTGAAGCTTTCTTT.

The rearrangement links TRBV7-6 to TRBJ2-7, with D perhaps TRBD1 (6 bases). Germline CDR1 reads SGHVS; CDR2 reads FNYEAQ. There are 13 residues in the CDR3. V lost 5 bases, J lost 3 bases, and 11 bases lay in between. DNA for the CDR3: TGTGCCAGCAGCCTGGGACACCTCTACGAGCAGTACTTC. Protein sequence: CASSLGHLYEQYF.